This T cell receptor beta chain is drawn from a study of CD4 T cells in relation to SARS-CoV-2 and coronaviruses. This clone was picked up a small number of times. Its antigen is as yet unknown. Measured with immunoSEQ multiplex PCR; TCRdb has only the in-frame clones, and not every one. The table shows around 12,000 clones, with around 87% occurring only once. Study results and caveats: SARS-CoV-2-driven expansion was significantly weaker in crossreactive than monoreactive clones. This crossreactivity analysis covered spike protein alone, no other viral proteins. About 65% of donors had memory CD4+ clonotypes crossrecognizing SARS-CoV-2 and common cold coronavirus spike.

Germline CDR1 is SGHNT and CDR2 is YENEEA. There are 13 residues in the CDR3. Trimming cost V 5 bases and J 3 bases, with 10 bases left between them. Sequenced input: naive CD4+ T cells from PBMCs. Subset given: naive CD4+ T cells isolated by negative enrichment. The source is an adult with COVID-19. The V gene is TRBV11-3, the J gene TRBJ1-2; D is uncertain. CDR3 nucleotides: TGTGCCAGCAGCATAACAGAAGACTATGGCTACACCTTC. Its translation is CASSITEDYGYTF. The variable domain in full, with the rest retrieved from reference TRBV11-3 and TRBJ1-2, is EAGVVQSPRYKIIEKKQPVAFWCNPISGHNTLYWYLQNLGQGPELLIRYENEEAVDDSQLPKDRFSAERLKGVDSTLKIQPAELGDSAVYLCASSITEDYGYTFGSGTRLTVV.